This TCR beta chain originates from a study of blood T cells in healthy people across ages. The study, taken as a whole, reports: Higher diversity and more naive CD4+ cells were features of long-lived donors, compared to aged donors.

The amount of total RNA extracted per sample was at least 5.5 micrograms. Deletions cut 3 bases from V and 3 bases from J, with 14 bases between. Germline CDR1 MNHEY, CDR2 SMNVEV (reference sequence). The CDR3 extends over 15 amino acids. Comments on this clonotype: Its target is unknown.

Together with a sample-barcoded 5' primer, a J-beta primer mix was included in a second PCR lasting about 7 to 12 cycles. Through a template-switch adaptor with 12 random nucleotides, each cDNA molecule received a tag. Sequencing of every sample gave 2.5 million or more CDR3-containing paired-end reads. TCRdb re-analysed the 5' RACE reads in MiXCR, keeping a single row per CDR3 protein. Among around 1.5 million distinct CDR3 sequences, about 43% were seen once, and the ten largest hold 7.9%. Sequencing used blood. The sequence was obtained from a woman aged 18-35 years in good health. This sequence joins TRBV27 and TRBJ1-1; D call uncertain. The CDR3 here is CASSFGGPRDTEAFF. CDR3 bases: TGTGCCAGCAGTTTCGGAGGCCCGCGGGACACTGAAGCTTTCTTT.